This TCR beta chain came from a study of blood T cell repertoires in COVID-19. Germline V gene lookup returns CDR1 SGHTA and CDR2 FQGNSA. The V gene end was trimmed by 10 bases and the J gene end by 5 bases; junction bases not matched to a gene: 16. The CDR3 length is 15 residues. In the original workflow: Estimates of nucleated cell counts were drawn from the amplification of reference gene primers. Repertoires were generated with immunoSEQ multiplex PCR, while TCRdb's copy carries only in-frame clones and drops some. The V and J calls and clone size were taken over from that table, and D and trimming were inferred from the DNA. The table shows 95,000 to 100,000 clones, with roughly 90% occurring only once.

Sequenced material: peripheral blood. This receptor was taken from a man aged 80 or over with acute or convalescent COVID-19. The chain couples TRBV7-2 to TRBJ2-5; 7 positions match TRBD2. CDR3 region: CATHKSGGRMETQYF. CDR3 nucleotide sequence: TGTGCCACCCATAAGTCGGGCGGGAGAATGGAGACCCAGTACTTC.